The rows below give T cell receptor beta chains drawn from one sample of a study of OX40 agonist ivuxolimab in advanced cancers. Profiled with immunoSEQ multiplex PCR; TCRdb holds only in-frame clones, not every one. The sample contains roughly 66,000 clones, 75% to 90% of which appear only once. The sample in question was CD4+ or CD8+ T cells sorted from blood, obtained in a trial of the OX40 agonist ivuxolimab. These receptors all come from an adult with an advanced solid tumor such as melanoma, head and neck, liver or kidney cancer. CDR3s include the opening cysteine and the closing phenylalanine or tryptophan. A D gene is named only where the DNA matches it firmly. For some rows the clone size is stated as once, few or many, or as a class when expanded; others skip it.

CDR3nt: TGTGCCAGCAGCTTGGGTCGCCAACACACCGGGGAGCTGTTTTTT
CDR3aa: CASSLGRQHTGELFF
abundance: -
v_gene: TRBV7-2
d_gene: -
j_gene: TRBJ2-2

CDR3nt: TGTGCCAGCACTCCAGAGCGAGGGGCAGATCGAGAGACCCAGTACTTC
CDR3aa: CASTPERGADRETQYF
abundance: -
v_gene: TRBV7-2
d_gene: -
j_gene: TRBJ2-5

CDR3nt: TGTGCCAGCAGACCGGGGTATGACGCCGGGGAGCTGTTTTTT
CDR3aa: CASRPGYDAGELFF
abundance: -
v_gene: TRBV13
d_gene: -
j_gene: TRBJ2-2

CDR3nt: TGTGCCAGCAGCTTAGGACGTAGGATGGGACTAAAGGGGACCCAGTACTTC
CDR3aa: CASSLGRRMGLKGTQYF
abundance: -
v_gene: TRBV7-8
d_gene: TRBD2
j_gene: TRBJ2-5

CDR3nt: TGCGCCAGCAGCTTTGAGGGCGTGGCGCCCTATGGCTACACCTTC
CDR3aa: CASSFEGVAPYGYTF
abundance: -
v_gene: TRBV5-1
d_gene: -
j_gene: TRBJ1-2

CDR3nt: TGTGCCAGCTCACCACAGGGGACAGGGTATAGCCTATCTTATGGCTACACCTTC
CDR3aa: CASSPQGTGYSLSYGYTF
abundance: once
v_gene: TRBV18
d_gene: TRBD1
j_gene: TRBJ1-2

CDR3nt: TGTGCCAGCAGCTTCGGCAGGAATAGCAATCAGCCCCAGCATTTT
CDR3aa: CASSFGRNSNQPQHF
abundance: few
v_gene: TRBV7-2
d_gene: -
j_gene: TRBJ1-5

CDR3nt: TGTGCCAGCAGCAAACAAGATAGGGCTAGCCAGCCCCAGCATTTT
CDR3aa: CASSKQDRASQPQHF
abundance: -
v_gene: TRBV21-1
d_gene: -
j_gene: TRBJ1-5

CDR3nt: TGTGCCAGCGCGGGAAGAATGAACTATGGCTACACCTTC
CDR3aa: CASAGRMNYGYTF
abundance: -
v_gene: TRBV28
d_gene: -
j_gene: TRBJ1-2

CDR3nt: TGTGCCAGCTCACCAAAAGGGCCAGATACGCAGTATTTT
CDR3aa: CASSPKGPDTQYF
abundance: -
v_gene: TRBV18
d_gene: -
j_gene: TRBJ2-3

CDR3nt: TGCGCCAGCAGCTTGGGGTCTAGCGGGGACAATGAGCAGTTCTTC
CDR3aa: CASSLGSSGDNEQFF
abundance: -
v_gene: TRBV5-1
d_gene: TRBD2
j_gene: TRBJ2-1

CDR3nt: TGTGCCAGCAGACAAGGACTAGCCTACGAGCAGTACTTC
CDR3aa: CASRQGLAYEQYF
abundance: -
v_gene: TRBV7-2
d_gene: TRBD2
j_gene: TRBJ2-7

CDR3nt: TGCGCCAGCAGCGGCCAAGGACAGGGGTCTGGAAACACCATATATTTT
CDR3aa: CASSGQGQGSGNTIYF
abundance: -
v_gene: TRBV5-1
d_gene: TRBD1
j_gene: TRBJ1-3

CDR3nt: TGTGCCAGCAGTGGAACAGGGGGAGGCAATCAGCCCCAGCATTTT
CDR3aa: CASSGTGGGNQPQHF
abundance: few
v_gene: TRBV2
d_gene: TRBD1
j_gene: TRBJ1-5

CDR3nt: TGTGCCAGCTCACCGAGTGAAGAGACCCAGTACTTC
CDR3aa: CASSPSEETQYF
abundance: -
v_gene: TRBV18
d_gene: -
j_gene: TRBJ2-5

CDR3nt: TGTGCCAGCAGTTACTCGGGGAGGAACACTGAAGCTTTCTTT
CDR3aa: CASSYSGRNTEAFF
abundance: -
v_gene: TRBV6-5
d_gene: -
j_gene: TRBJ1-1

CDR3nt: TGTGCCAGCAGCAAAGTGGGGGGGGACAGGGACCTATCGCCCCAGCATTTT
CDR3aa: CASSKVGGDRDLSPQHF
abundance: -
v_gene: TRBV21-1
d_gene: -
j_gene: TRBJ1-5

CDR3nt: TGTGCCAGCAGCTCCGGGGGACAGAACACCGGGGAGCTGTTTTTT
CDR3aa: CASSSGGQNTGELFF
abundance: once
v_gene: TRBV5-6
d_gene: -
j_gene: TRBJ2-2

CDR3nt: TGTGCCAGTAACTCATTGGGGATGGAAGAGACCCAGTACTTC
CDR3aa: CASNSLGMEETQYF
abundance: once
v_gene: TRBV19
d_gene: -
j_gene: TRBJ2-5

CDR3nt: TGTGCAAGTCGCTCCCGGCGGGACGGCTACGAGCAGTACTTC
CDR3aa: CASRSRRDGYEQYF
abundance: -
v_gene: TRBV12-2
d_gene: -
j_gene: TRBJ2-7

CDR3nt: TGCAGCGTCGCACACACAGGGGGCGCGAGTAAAACCGCTGAAGCTTTCTTT
CDR3aa: CSVAHTGGASKTAEAFF
abundance: -
v_gene: TRBV29-1
d_gene: TRBD1
j_gene: TRBJ1-1

CDR3nt: TGTGCCAGCAGTTCAGGGGGCCCCAGTGAAAAACTGTTTTTT
CDR3aa: CASSSGGPSEKLFF
abundance: -
v_gene: TRBV28
d_gene: TRBD1
j_gene: TRBJ1-4

CDR3nt: TGCGCCAGCAGCTTGGGGGATGCTAGCGGGAGTAGAGTTACGCAGTATTTT
CDR3aa: CASSLGDASGSRVTQYF
abundance: -
v_gene: TRBV5-1
d_gene: TRBD2
j_gene: TRBJ2-3

CDR3nt: TGTGCCAGCAGCTTAGAGTCTGGGAATCAGCCCCAGCATTTT
CDR3aa: CASSLESGNQPQHF
abundance: few
v_gene: TRBV7-9
d_gene: -
j_gene: TRBJ1-5

CDR3nt: TGTGCCAGCAGCTTAGGGACAGGCGTTTCTTTCTTT
CDR3aa: CASSLGTGVSFF
abundance: -
v_gene: TRBV11-2
d_gene: TRBD1
j_gene: TRBJ1-1

CDR3nt: TGTGCCAGCAGCCAGGAAGACGATCCGGGACTAGCGCGCACCGGGGAGCTGTTTTTT
CDR3aa: CASSQEDDPGLARTGELFF
abundance: few
v_gene: TRBV4-2
d_gene: TRBD2
j_gene: TRBJ2-2

CDR3nt: TGTGCCATCAGTGAGTGGAGAAATGAGCAGTTCTTC
CDR3aa: CAISEWRNEQFF
abundance: -
v_gene: TRBV10-3
d_gene: -
j_gene: TRBJ2-1